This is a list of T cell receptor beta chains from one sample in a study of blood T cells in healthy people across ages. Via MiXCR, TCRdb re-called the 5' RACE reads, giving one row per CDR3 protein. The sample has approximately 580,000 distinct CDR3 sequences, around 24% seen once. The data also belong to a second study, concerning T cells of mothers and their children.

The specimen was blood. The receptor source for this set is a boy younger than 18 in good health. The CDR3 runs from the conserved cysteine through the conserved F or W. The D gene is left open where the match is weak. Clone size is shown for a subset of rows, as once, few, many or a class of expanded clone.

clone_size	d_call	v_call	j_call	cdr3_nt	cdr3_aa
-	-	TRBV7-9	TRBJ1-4	TGTGCCAGCAGCTCAGTTGGCACGGGTGAAAAACTGTTTTTT	CASSSVGTGEKLFF
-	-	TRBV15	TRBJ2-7	TGTGCCACCAGCAGAGTAGCACCCTACGAGCAGTACTTC	CATSRVAPYEQYF
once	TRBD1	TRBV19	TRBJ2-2	TGTGCCAGTAGTATAGAACAGGGGGCAACCGGGGAGCTGTTTTTT	CASSIEQGATGELFF
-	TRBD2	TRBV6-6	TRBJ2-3	TGTGCCAGCAGTTATACGGGACTAGCGGACACAGATACGCAGTATTTT	CASSYTGLADTDTQYF
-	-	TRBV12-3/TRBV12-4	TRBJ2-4	TGTGCCAGCAGTTTGGGAACAGCCTTCCTAGCCAAAAACATTCAGTACTTC	CASSLGTAFLAKNIQYF
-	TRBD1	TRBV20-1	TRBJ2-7	TGCAGTGCTTCTACAGGGGCGGCCGAGCAGTACTTC	CSASTGAAEQYF
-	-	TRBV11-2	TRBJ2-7	TGTGCCAGCAGTCCCGGCGGGGTCCCCGCCTACGAGCAGTACTTC	CASSPGGVPAYEQYF
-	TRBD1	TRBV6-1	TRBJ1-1	TGTGCCAGCAGACGGTTAGGTGGACAGGGGGAAGGAAGGACTGAAGCTTTCTTT	CASRRLGGQGEGRTEAFF
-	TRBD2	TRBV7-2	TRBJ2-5	TGTGCCTCCCGCACTAGCGGGGGAAAAGAGACCCAGTGCTTC	CASRTSGGKETQCF
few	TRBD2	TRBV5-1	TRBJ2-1	TGCGCCAGCAGCCCAGAAGCGGGAGTGGGGAATGAGCAGTTCTTC	CASSPEAGVGNEQFF
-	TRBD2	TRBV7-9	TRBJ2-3	TGTGCCAGCAGCTCCCTCCTAGCGGGGGACACAGATACGCAGTATTTT	CASSSLLAGDTDTQYF
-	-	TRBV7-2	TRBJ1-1	TGTGCCAGCAGCTCCCAGGGTGGGGTTAGTACTGAAGCTTTCTTT	CASSSQGGVSTEAFF
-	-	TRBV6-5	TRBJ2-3	TGTGCCAGCAGTTACGGTCCCGGAGCAGATACGCAGTATTTT	CASSYGPGADTQYF
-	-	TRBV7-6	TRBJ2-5	TGTGCCAGCAGCCGTGGAGAGTATGAGACCCAGTACTTC	CASSRGEYETQYF
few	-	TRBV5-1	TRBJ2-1	TGCGCCAGCAGCTTGGCAGGACATGAGCAGTTCTTC	CASSLAGHEQFF
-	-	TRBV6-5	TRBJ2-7	TGTGCCAGCATGAGGGGACTGGAGTCTCACTACGAGCAGTACTTC	CASMRGLESHYEQYF
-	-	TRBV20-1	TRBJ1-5	TGCAGTGCAACTGATGGGACGCACAATCAGCCCCAGCATTTT	CSATDGTHNQPQHF
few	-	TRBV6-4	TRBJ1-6	TGTGCCAGCAGTGACTCGAGTGGCCTCCCCCTCCACTTT	CASSDSSGLPLHF
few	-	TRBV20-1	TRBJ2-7	TGCAGTGCTAGAGTGCCCCGGGACTTCTCCTACGAGCAGTACTTC	CSARVPRDFSYEQYF
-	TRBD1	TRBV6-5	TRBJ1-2	TGTGCCAGCAGTACGGGACCGGACAGGGAGCTTGGTGGCTACACCTTC	CASSTGPDRELGGYTF
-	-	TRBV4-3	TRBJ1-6	TGCGCCAGCAGCCAAGAGGCCTGGGGGAATTCACCCCTCCACTTT	CASSQEAWGNSPLHF
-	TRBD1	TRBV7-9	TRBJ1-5	TGTGCCAGCAGCCACGGGACAGGGCGATACCCAGGCAATCAGCCCCAGCATTTT	CASSHGTGRYPGNQPQHF
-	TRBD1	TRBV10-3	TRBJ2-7	TGTGCCATCAGTGAGGCACAGGGGGATGAGTACTTC	CAISEAQGDEYF
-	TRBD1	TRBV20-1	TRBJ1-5	TGCAGTGCTAGAGGGGGGGCAGGGGGGCTCCATAGCAATCAGCCCCAGCATTTT	CSARGGAGGLHSNQPQHF
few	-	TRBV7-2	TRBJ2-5	TGTGCCAGCAGCTTAGCGGCCTCACCGGGAGAGACCCAGTACTTC	CASSLAASPGETQYF
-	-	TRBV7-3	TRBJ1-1	TGTGCCAGCAGCTTAAGGCAGAACACTGAAGCTTTCTTT	CASSLRQNTEAFF
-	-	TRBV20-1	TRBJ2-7	TGCAGTGCTAGAGGGACAGTCCTCTACGAGCAGTACTTC	CSARGTVLYEQYF
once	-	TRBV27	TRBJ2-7	TGTGCCAGCAGTTTATCCCAGGGAAACTACGAGCAGTACTTC	CASSLSQGNYEQYF
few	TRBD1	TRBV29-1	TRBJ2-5	TGCAGCGTCGGGACAGGGGAAGAGACCCAGTACTTC	CSVGTGEETQYF
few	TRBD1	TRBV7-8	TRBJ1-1	TGTGCCAGCAGTCAAGACGGGACAGGGTCCACTGAAGCTTTCTTT	CASSQDGTGSTEAFF
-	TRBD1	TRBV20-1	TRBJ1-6	TGCAGTGCTAGAGAGGAGGAACAGGGGGCGGCGCCCCTCCACTTT	CSAREEEQGAAPLHF
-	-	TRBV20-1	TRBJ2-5	TGCAGTGCTAGGAGGGGTTCGGAGACCCAGTACTTC	CSARRGSETQYF
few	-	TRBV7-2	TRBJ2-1	TGTGCCAGCAGCTTCACCTCCTACAATGAGCAGTTCTTC	CASSFTSYNEQFF
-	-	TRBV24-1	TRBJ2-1	TGTGCCACCAGCCCTCCCTTGACAGGCAATGAGCAGTTCTTC	CATSPPLTGNEQFF
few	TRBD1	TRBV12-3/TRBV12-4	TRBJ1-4	TGTGCCAGCAGTTCAGGGGGCACCGGTGAAAAACTGTTTTTT	CASSSGGTGEKLFF
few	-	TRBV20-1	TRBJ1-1	TGCAGTGCTAGATCCACGGGGCGGTTGAACACTGAAGCTTTCTTT	CSARSTGRLNTEAFF
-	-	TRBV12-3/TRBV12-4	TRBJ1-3	TGTGCCAGCAGTCAACTGAACTCTGGAAACACCATATATTTT	CASSQLNSGNTIYF
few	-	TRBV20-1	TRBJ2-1	TGCAGTGCTAGTAGCAGGAGCTCCTACAATGAGCAGTTCTTC	CSASSRSSYNEQFF
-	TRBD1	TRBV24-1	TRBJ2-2	TGTGCCACCAGTGATCCGGGACAGGGGATCACCGGGGAGCTGTTTTTT	CATSDPGQGITGELFF
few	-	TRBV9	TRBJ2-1	TGTGCCAGCAGCGTAGTGGGGGACCCCTACAATGAGCAGTTCTTC	CASSVVGDPYNEQFF
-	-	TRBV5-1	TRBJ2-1	TGCGCCAGCAGCCCGGGGTGGCTTTCCCTCAATGAGCAATTCTTC	CASSPGWLSLNEQFF
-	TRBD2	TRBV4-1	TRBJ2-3	TGCGCCAGCAGCCACGACAGGACTAGCGGGAGAGATACGCAGTATTTT	CASSHDRTSGRDTQYF
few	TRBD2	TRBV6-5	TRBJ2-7	TGTGCCAGCACCTACGGACTAGCGGGAGTTCTCTACGAGCAGTACTTC	CASTYGLAGVLYEQYF
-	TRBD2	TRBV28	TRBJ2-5	TGTGCCCGCTCGACCCACGGGGGGAGTGGGCAGACCCAGTACTTC	CARSTHGGSGQTQYF
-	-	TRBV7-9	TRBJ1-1	TGTGCCAGCAGCCCTGGCGTCGCTGAAGCTTTCTTT	CASSPGVAEAFF
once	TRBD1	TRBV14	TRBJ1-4	TGTGCCAGCAGCAGGGGGCCGGGGGAGAAACTGTTTTTT	CASSRGPGEKLFF
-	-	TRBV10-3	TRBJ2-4	TGTGCCATCAGTGAGGGTGGGGCCAAAAACATTCAGTACTTC	CAISEGGAKNIQYF
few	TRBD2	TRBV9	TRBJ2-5	TGTGCCAGCAGCGTATTCTCGGGAGGGATTCAAGAGACCCAGTACTTC	CASSVFSGGIQETQYF
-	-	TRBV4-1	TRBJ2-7	TGCGCCAGCAGCCCCCTAGACCCGAGGTCCTACGAGCAGTACTTC	CASSPLDPRSYEQYF
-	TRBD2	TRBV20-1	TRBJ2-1	TGCAGTGCTACACTAGCGATTAGGGACAATGAGCAGTTCTTC	CSATLAIRDNEQFF
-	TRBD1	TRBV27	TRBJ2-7	TGTGCCAGCAGCATTCTGGGACAGGGGGCAGGCGAGCAGTACTTC	CASSILGQGAGEQYF
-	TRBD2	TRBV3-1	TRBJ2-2	TGTGCCAGCAGCCAGGCCTCACTAGCGGGAGTCCCCGGGGAGCTGTTTTTT	CASSQASLAGVPGELFF
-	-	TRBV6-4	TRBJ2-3	TGTGCCAACAGTGCCAGATCCACAGATACGCAGTATTTT	CANSARSTDTQYF